This paragraph covers one T cell receptor beta chain sequence. Its specificity is not known. The method was immunoSEQ multiplex PCR; TCRdb's version includes in-frame clones alone and lacks a portion of them. The data hold around 9,600 clones, with roughly 90% observed a single time. Documented time point: approximately nine-day in vitro stimulation with candidate mutation-associated neoantigen peptide 1. Mismatch repair deficiency was confirmed in all patients, by PCR or immunohistochemistry. Cells were stimulated around ten days with each of six to eight ELISpot-reactive neoantigens. A no-peptide control culture served as baseline for clone fold changes. The data stem from a study of PD-1 blockade in mismatch repair-deficient tumors. The clonotype was recovered from an adult with mismatch repair-deficient cancer. This sample comprised cells cultured in vitro, obtained from a patient treated with pembrolizumab.

The CDR3 region has the DNA TGTGCCAGCAGTGCTCCCGGACTAGCGCAAACAGATACGCAGTATTTT. Its protein product is CASSAPGLAQTDTQYF. V and J are TRBV2 and TRBJ2-3; TRBD2 aligns across 9 bases. Germline V lookup: CDR1 SNHLY, CDR2 FYNNEI. There are 16 residues in the CDR3. After removal of 4 bases from V and 3 bases from J, the junction contained 8 bases not matched to a gene.